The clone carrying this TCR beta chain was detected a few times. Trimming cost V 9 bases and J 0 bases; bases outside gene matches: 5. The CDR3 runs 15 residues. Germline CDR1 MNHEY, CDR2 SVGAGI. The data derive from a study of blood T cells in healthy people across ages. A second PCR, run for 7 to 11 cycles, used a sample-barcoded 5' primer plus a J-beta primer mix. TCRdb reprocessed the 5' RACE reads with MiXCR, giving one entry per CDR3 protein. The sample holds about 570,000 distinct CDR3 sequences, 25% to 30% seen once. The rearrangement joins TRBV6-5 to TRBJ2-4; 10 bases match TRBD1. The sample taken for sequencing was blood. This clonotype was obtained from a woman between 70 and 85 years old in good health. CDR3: CARSGTGVAKNIQYF. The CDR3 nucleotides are TGTGCCAGAAGCGGGACAGGGGTAGCCAAAAACATTCAGTACTTC.